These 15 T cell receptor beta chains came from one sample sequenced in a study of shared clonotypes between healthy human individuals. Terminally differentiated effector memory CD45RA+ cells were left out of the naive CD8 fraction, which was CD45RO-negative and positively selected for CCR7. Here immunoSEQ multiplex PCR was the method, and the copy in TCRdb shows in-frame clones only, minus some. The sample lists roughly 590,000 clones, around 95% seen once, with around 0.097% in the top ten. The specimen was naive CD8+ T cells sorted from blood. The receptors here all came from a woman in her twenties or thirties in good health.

CDR3 region: CASKSEGHEQYF. The CDR3 DNA follows: TGTGCCAGCAAAAGCGAGGGGCACGAGCAGTACTTC. The rearrangement joins TRBV14 to TRBJ2-7, with D perhaps given as TRBD1 or TRBD2 (5 bases each). Looked up from germline, CDR1 is SGHDN and CDR2 is FVKESK. This CDR3 contains 12 residues. The V gene lost 7 bases and the J gene lost 5 bases, with 12 bases spanning the gap.

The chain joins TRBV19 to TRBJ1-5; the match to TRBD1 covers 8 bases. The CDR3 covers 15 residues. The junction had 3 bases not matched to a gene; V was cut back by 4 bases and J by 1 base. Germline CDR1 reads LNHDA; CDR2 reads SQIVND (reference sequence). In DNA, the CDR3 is TGTGCCAGTAGTACCACAGGGGGGAGCAATCAGCCCCAGCATTTT. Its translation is CASSTTGGSNQPQHF.

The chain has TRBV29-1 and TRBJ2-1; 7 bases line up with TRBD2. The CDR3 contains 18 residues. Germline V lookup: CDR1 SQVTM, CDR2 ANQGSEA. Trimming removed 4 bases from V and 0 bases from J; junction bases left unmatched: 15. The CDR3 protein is CSVVFGGGPPLSYNEQFF. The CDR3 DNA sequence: TGCAGCGTTGTCTTCGGGGGAGGGCCTCCCCTCTCCTACAATGAGCAGTTCTTC.

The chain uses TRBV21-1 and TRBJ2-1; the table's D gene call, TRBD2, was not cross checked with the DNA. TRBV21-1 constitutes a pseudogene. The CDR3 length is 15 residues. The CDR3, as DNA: TGTGCCAGCTACACTCCCCTAGCGGGAGACCATGAGCAGTTCTTC. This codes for CASYTPLAGDHEQFF.

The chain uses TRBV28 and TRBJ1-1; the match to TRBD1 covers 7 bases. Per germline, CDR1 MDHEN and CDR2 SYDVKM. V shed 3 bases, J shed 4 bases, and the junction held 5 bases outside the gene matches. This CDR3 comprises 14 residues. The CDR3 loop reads CASSFTRGSTEAFF. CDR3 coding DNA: TGTGCCAGCAGTTTTACCAGGGGGAGCACTGAAGCTTTCTTT.

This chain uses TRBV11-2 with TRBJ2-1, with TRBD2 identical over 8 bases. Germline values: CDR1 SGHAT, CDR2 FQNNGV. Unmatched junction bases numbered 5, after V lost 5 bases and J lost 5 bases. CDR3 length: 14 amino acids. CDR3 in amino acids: CASSQYGGDNEQFF. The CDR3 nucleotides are TGTGCCAGCAGCCAATACGGGGGGGACAATGAGCAGTTCTTC.

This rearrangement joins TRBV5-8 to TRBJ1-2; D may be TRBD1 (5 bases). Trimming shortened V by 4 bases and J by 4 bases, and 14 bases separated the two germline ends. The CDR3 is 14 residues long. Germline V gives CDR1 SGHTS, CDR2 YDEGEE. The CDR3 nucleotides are TGTGCCAGCAGCGCAGGGAGCGCTATCTATGGCTACACCTTC. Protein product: CASSAGSAIYGYTF.

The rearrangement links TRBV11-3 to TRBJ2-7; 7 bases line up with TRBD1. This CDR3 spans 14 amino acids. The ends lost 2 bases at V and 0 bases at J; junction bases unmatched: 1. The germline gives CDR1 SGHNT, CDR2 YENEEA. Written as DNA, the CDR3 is TGTGCCAGCAGCTTACGACAGGGCTCCTACGAGCAGTACTTC. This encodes CASSLRQGSYEQYF.

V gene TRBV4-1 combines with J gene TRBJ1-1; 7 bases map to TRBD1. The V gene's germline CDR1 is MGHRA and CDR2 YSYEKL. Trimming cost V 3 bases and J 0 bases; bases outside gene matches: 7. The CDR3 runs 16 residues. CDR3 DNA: TGCGCCAGCAGCCAGGGGCCGGACAGGATGAACACTGAAGCTTTCTTT. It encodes CASSQGPDRMNTEAFF.

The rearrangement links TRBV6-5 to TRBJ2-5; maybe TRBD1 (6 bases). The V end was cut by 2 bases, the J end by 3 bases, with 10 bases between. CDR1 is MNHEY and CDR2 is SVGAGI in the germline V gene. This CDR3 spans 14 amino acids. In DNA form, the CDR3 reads TGTGCCAGCAGTTACAGTGCAGGGGAAGAGACCCAGTACTTC. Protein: CASSYSAGEETQYF.

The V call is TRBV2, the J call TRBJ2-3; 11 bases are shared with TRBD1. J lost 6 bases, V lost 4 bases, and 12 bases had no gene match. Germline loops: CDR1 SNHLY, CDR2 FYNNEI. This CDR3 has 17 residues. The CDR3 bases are TGTGCCAGCAGTGTCGATCCCGAGGGACAGGGGGATGATACGCAGTATTTT. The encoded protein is CASSVDPEGQGDDTQYF.

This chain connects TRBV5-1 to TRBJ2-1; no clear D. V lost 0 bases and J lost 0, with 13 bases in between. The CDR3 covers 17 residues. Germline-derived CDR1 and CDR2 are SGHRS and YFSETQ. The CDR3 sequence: CASSLVAVHGSYNEQFF. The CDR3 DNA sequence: TGCGCCAGCAGCTTGGTTGCAGTGCACGGCTCCTACAATGAGCAGTTCTTC.

The CDR3 sequence is CASSFSRRSTDTQYF. The CDR3 DNA sequence: TGTGCCAGCAGTTTCTCCCGCAGGAGCACAGATACGCAGTATTTT. V and J are TRBV28 and TRBJ2-3, with D unresolved. The CDR3 loop spans 15 amino acids. Germline CDR1 is MDHEN and CDR2 is SYDVKM. Trimming removed 3 bases at V and 0 bases at J, with 10 bases between.

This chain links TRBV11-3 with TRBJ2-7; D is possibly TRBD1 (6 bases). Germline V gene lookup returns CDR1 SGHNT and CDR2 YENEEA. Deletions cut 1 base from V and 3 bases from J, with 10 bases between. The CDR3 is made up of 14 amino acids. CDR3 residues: CASSLGRRGYEQYF. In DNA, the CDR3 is TGTGCCAGCAGCTTAGGGCGCAGGGGCTACGAGCAGTACTTC.

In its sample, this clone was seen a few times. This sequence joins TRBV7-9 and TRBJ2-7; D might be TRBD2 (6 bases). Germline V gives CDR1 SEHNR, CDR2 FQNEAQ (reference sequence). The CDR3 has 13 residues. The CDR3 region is CSCRETSFSEQYF. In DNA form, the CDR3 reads TGTTCCTGTCGGGAGACTAGTTTCAGCGAGCAGTACTTC.